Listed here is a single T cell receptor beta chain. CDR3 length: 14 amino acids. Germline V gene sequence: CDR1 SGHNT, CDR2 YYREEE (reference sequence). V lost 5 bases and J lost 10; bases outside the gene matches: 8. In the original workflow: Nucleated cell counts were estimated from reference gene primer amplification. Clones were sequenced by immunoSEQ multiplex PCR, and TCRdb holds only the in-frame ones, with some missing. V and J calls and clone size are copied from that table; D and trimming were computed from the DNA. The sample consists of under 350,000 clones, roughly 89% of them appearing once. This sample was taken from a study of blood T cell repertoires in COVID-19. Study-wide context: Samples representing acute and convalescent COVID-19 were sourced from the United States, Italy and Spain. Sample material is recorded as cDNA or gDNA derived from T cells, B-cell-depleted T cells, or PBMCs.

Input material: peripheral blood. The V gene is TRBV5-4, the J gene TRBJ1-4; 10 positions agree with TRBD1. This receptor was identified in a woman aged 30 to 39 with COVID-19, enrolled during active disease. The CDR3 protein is CASSRDRGQGKLFF. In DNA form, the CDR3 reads TGTGCCAGCAGTCGTGACAGGGGGCAGGGAAAACTGTTTTTT.